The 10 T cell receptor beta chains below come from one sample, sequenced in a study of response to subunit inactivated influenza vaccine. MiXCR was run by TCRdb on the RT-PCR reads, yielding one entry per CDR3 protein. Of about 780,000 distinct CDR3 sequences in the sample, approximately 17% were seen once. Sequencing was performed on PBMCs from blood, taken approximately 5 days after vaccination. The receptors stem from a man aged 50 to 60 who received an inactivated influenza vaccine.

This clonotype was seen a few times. The CDR3 DNA sequence: TGCAGTGCGGAACTAGCGGGGTCCACAGATACGCAGTATTTT. This codes for CSAELAGSTDTQYF. The gene calls are TRBV20-1 and TRBJ2-3; TRBD2 matches 10 bases. The J segment lost 2 bases and the V segment lost 6 bases, leaving 5 bases of the junction unmatched. There are 14 residues in the CDR3. CDR1 and CDR2 from the germline V gene are DFQATT and SNEGSKA (reference sequence).

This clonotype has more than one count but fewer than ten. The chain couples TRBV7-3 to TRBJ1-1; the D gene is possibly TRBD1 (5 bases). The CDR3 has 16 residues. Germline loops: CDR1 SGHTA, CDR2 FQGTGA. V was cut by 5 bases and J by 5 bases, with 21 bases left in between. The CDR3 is CASSGGAGRRGTEAFF. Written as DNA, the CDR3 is TGTGCCAGCAGCGGTGGAGCGGGGCGCCGCGGAACTGAAGCTTTCTTT.

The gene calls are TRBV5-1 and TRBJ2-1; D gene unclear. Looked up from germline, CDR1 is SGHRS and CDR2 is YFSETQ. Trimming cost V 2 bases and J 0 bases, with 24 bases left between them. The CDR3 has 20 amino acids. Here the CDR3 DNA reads TGCGCCAGCAGCTTTGACCCTGAGACTGCCTCATCCAGCTCCTACAATGAGCAGTTCTTC. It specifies CASSFDPETASSSSYNEQFF.

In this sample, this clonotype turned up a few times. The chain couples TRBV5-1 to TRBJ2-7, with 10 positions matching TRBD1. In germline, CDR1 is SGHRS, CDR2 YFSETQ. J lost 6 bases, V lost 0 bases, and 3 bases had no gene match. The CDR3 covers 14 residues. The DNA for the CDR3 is TGCGCCAGCAGCTTGGGGGACAGGGGTTCCGAGCAGTACTTC. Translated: CASSLGDRGSEQYF. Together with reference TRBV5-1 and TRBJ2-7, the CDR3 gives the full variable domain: KAGVTQTPRYLIKTRGQQVTLSCSPISGHRSVSWYQQTPGQGLQFLFEYFSETQRNKGNFPGRFSGRQFSNSRSEMNVSTLELGDSALYLCASSLGDRGSEQYFGPGTRLTVT.

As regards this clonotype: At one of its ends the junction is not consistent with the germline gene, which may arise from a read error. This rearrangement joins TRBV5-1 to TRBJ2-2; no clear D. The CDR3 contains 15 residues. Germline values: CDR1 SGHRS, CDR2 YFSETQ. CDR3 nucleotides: TGCGGCAGCAGCTGGTCCCGTGGAGACACCGGGGAGCTGTTTTTT. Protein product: CGSSWSRGDTGELFF.

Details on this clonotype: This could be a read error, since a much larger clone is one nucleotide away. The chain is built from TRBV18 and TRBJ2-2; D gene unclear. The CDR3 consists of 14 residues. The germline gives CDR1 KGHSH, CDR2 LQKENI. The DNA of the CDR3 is TGTGCCAGCTCACCACGGTTCGTCACCGAGGAGCTGTTTTTT. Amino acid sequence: CASSPRFVTEELFF.

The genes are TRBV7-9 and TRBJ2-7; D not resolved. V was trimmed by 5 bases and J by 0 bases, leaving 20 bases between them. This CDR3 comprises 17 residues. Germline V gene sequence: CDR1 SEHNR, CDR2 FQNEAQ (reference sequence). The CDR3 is CASSPTRGDTRSYEQYF. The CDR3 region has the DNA TGTGCCAGCAGCCCTACCAGAGGAGACACCCGCTCCTACGAGCAGTACTTC.

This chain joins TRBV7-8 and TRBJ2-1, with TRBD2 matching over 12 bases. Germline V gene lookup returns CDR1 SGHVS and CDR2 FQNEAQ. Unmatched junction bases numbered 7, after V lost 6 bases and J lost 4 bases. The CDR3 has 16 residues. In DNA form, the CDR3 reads TGTGCCAGCAGTCGACTAGCGGGAGAACTATACAATGAGCAGTTCTTC. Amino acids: CASSRLAGELYNEQFF.

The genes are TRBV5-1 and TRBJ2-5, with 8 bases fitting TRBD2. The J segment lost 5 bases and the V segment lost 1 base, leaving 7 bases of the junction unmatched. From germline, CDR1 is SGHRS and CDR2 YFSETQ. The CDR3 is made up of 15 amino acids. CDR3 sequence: CASSLSVGGVETQYF. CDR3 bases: TGCGCCAGCAGCTTGAGCGTCGGGGGGGTGGAGACCCAGTACTTC.

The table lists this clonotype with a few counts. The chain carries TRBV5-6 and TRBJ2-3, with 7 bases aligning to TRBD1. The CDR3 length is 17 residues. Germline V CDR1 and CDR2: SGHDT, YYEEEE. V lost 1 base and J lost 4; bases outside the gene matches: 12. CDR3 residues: CASSLPPDRQRADTQYF. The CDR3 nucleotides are TGTGCCAGCAGCTTGCCTCCGGACAGGCAGAGGGCAGATACGCAGTATTTT.